A selection of T cell receptor beta chains follows, all from one sample in a study of OX40 agonist ivuxolimab in advanced cancers. The protocol was immunoSEQ multiplex PCR, while the TCRdb copy is restricted to in-frame clones and leaves out a portion. Altogether 60,000 or so clones are present, roughly 87% being singletons, with the ten largest covering roughly 17%. This specimen was CD4+ or CD8+ T cells sorted from blood, taken in a trial of the OX40 agonist ivuxolimab. The receptors were sampled from an adult with an advanced solid tumor such as melanoma, head and neck, liver or kidney cancer. Both conserved end residues are part of each CDR3. The order of the fields is clone size, D gene, J gene, V gene, CDR3 DNA, CDR3 protein. The D gene is left open where the match is weak. Not all rows give a size; the values are once, few, many and, for expanded clones, a class.

NA NA TRBJ2-1 TRBV28 TGTGCCAGCTCCCCGCCAGGGGAGTGGACTGAGCAGTTCTTC CASSPPGEWTEQFF
NA TRBD1 TRBJ1-4 TRBV18 TGTGCCAGCTCACCGGGGACAGGGGAGGAAAAACTGTTTTTT CASSPGTGEEKLFF
NA TRBD1 TRBJ2-5 TRBV30 TGTGCCTGGCACACGACAGGGTTGAAGACCCAGTACTTC CAWHTTGLKTQYF
NA NA TRBJ2-1 TRBV7-9 TGTGCCAGCAGCTTTCGGGGGACCTCCATTTCTGAGCAGTTCTTC CASSFRGTSISEQFF
NA NA TRBJ2-7 TRBV11-2 TGTGCCAGCAGCTTCAGAAGCCTCTACGAGCAGTACTTC CASSFRSLYEQYF
NA TRBD1 TRBJ2-5 TRBV9 TGTGCCAGCAGCGTTGGGTTCGACAGGGGGGGAGAGACCCAGTACTTC CASSVGFDRGGETQYF
NA NA TRBJ1-4 TRBV7-9 TGTGCCAGCAGCATCCTACCCCAGCGGAAACTGTTTTTT CASSILPQRKLFF
few NA TRBJ1-5 TRBV27 TGTGCCAGCAGTTTACGTCCGAATAGCAATCAGCCCCAGCATTTT CASSLRPNSNQPQHF
NA NA TRBJ2-7 TRBV2 TGTGCCAGCACCCCGGGACGGACCTACGAGCAGTACTTC CASTPGRTYEQYF
NA NA TRBJ2-3 TRBV7-2 TGTGCCAGCAGCGCGGGGCCGAAGGATACGCAGTATTTT CASSAGPKDTQYF
NA TRBD2 TRBJ2-1 TRBV9 TGTGCCAGCAGCGTAGGTTTACTAGCGGCCTACAATGAGCAGTTCTTC CASSVGLLAAYNEQFF
few TRBD1 TRBJ2-3 TRBV19 TGTGCCAGTTCCAGGGGGACAGGGGCCTCAGATACGCAGTATTTT CASSRGTGASDTQYF
NA NA TRBJ1-1 TRBV19 TGTGCCAGTAGTATTTCTCGGACTGAAGCTTTCTTT CASSISRTEAFF
NA NA TRBJ1-4 TRBV27 TGTGCCAGCAGTTTATACAGGGCACCTGCAACTAATGAAAAACTGTTTTTT CASSLYRAPATNEKLFF
once TRBD2 TRBJ2-2 TRBV4-1 TGCGCCAGCAGCCGCGGCGGGAGGGGCACCGGGGAGCTGTTTTTT CASSRGGRGTGELFF
NA NA TRBJ2-5 TRBV4-1 TGCGCCAGCAGCCAAGATAGAGCACAAGAGACCCAGTACTTC CASSQDRAQETQYF
NA NA TRBJ2-5 TRBV7-9 TGTGCCAGCAGCTTGAGTTCGGGGGCCGAGACCCAGTACTTC CASSLSSGAETQYF
NA TRBD1 TRBJ1-4 TRBV6-1 TGTGCCAGCAGTGACGCAGTCAGGGGGACGACTAATGAAAAACTGTTTTTT CASSDAVRGTTNEKLFF
medium-sized NA TRBJ1-5 TRBV19 TGTGCCAGTACCCCAATACCCAGGGAGGCACGCAATCAGCCCCAGCATTTT CASTPIPREARNQPQHF
once NA TRBJ1-1 TRBV7-3 TGTGCCAGCAGCTTAAGTGAGGGGACGCCGAACACTGAAGCTTTCTTT CASSLSEGTPNTEAFF
NA NA TRBJ1-1 TRBV5-8 TGTGCCAGCAGCTTGGGGCGCCCTGAAGCTTTCTTT CASSLGRPEAFF
NA NA TRBJ2-3 TRBV7-9 TGTGCCAGCAGCCCCCTCATCGGGGCCACCACAGATACGCAGTATTTT CASSPLIGATTDTQYF
NA NA TRBJ2-7 TRBV6-5 TGTGCCAGCAGTTACTCTATACAGGTCAACGAGCAGTACTTC CASSYSIQVNEQYF
NA NA TRBJ2-3 TRBV30 TGTGCCTGGAGTGGGTTAACGCCAGATACGCAGTATTTT CAWSGLTPDTQYF
NA NA TRBJ1-5 TRBV5-1 TGCGCCAGCAGCTTGACGGAGGATCAGCCCCAGCATTTT CASSLTEDQPQHF
NA NA TRBJ2-7 TRBV4-3 TGCGCCAGCAGCCGGATCGCGCCTGACTACGAGCAGTACTTC CASSRIAPDYEQYF
NA NA TRBJ2-7 TRBV2 TGTGCCAGTCAGAGGCCAGTCTCCTACGAGCAGTACTTC CASQRPVSYEQYF
NA NA TRBJ1-2 TRBV28 TGTGCCAGCAGTTCCCCGGCGACAGCTAACTATGGCTACACCTTC CASSSPATANYGYTF
NA NA TRBJ1-5 TRBV29-1 TGCAGCGTTGGGGCAGGGCCCAATCAGCCCCAGCATTTT CSVGAGPNQPQHF
NA NA TRBJ1-1 TRBV7-2 TGTGCCAGCAGCTTAGGGGGATTCAGCACTGAAGCTTTCTTT CASSLGGFSTEAFF
NA TRBD2 TRBJ2-5 TRBV2 TGTGCCAGCAGTGAACAGGGACTAGCGGGGGAGACCCAGTACTTC CASSEQGLAGETQYF
NA TRBD1 TRBJ2-7 TRBV7-6 TGTGCCAGCAGCTTAGACGGGTCAGGGGGCCGCGAGCAGTACTTC CASSLDGSGGREQYF
NA NA TRBJ2-7 TRBV7-2 TGTGCCAGCAGCGCTCAGGGCAGCTCCTACGAGCAGTACTTC CASSAQGSSYEQYF
NA NA TRBJ2-2 TRBV7-9 TGTGCCAGCAGCTTAGCGGGGTCGAACACCGGGGAGCTGTTTTTT CASSLAGSNTGELFF
NA NA TRBJ1-4 TRBV5-5 TGTGCCAGCAGCACGGAGGTGGCCGCAACTAATGAAAAACTGTTTTTT CASSTEVAATNEKLFF
NA NA TRBJ2-7 TRBV6-1 TGTGCCAGCAGTGGCCCTTGGGACAGGGGCGCGGGAGGGCCAAGAGAGCAGTACTTC CASSGPWDRGAGGPREQYF
NA NA TRBJ2-7 TRBV28 TGTGCCAGCAGTTTATCAGGGGATGAGCAGTACTTC CASSLSGDEQYF
NA NA TRBJ2-5 TRBV6-1 TGTGCCAGCAGTGAATGGGGGGTTCGGGAGACCCAGTACTTC CASSEWGVRETQYF
NA TRBD1 TRBJ2-5 TRBV5-6 TGTGCCAGCAGCTTGAAGGGACAGTCAGAGTACCAAGAGACCCAGTACTTC CASSLKGQSEYQETQYF
once TRBD1 TRBJ2-5 TRBV27 TGTGCCAGCAGTTTTAGGACAGGGGGACGGGAGACCCAGTACTTC CASSFRTGGRETQYF
NA NA TRBJ2-1 TRBV19 TGTGCCAGTAGTATAGCGGGAAGCTACAATGAGCAGTTCTTC CASSIAGSYNEQFF
once NA TRBJ2-1 TRBV5-4 TGTGCCAGCAGTATCGACGCTAGCTCCTACAATGAGCAGTTCTTC CASSIDASSYNEQFF
NA NA TRBJ2-5 TRBV2 TGTGCCCTCAGCCAGCATCGAGGAAAAGAGACCCAGTACTTC CALSQHRGKETQYF